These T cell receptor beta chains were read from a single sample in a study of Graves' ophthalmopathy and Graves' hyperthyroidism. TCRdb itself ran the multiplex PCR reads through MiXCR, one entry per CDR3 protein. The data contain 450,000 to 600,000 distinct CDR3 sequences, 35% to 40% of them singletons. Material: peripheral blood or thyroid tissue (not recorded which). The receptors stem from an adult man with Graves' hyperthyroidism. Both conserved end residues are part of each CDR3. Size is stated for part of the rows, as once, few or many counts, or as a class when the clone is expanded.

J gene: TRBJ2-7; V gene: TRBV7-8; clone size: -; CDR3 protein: CASSPGTSGIVYEQYF
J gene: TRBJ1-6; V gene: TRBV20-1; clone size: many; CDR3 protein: CSARDQGAGNSPLHF
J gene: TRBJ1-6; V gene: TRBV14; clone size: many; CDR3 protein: CASSQVPFSRNSPLHF
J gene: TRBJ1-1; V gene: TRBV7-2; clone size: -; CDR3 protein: CVSSLDFHRIKLNTKAFF
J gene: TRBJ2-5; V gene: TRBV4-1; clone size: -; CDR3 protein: CASSQDVGQKETQYF
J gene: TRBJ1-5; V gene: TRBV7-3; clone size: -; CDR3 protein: CASSPGPSEFNQPQHF
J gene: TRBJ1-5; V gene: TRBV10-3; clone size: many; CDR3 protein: CAISEEAGSNQPQHF
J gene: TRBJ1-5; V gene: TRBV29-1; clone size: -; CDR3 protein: CSLEGGSTQPQHF
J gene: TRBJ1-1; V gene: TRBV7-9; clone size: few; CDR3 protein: CASSAGRRLNTEAFF
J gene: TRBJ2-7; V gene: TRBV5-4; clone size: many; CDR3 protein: CASSLAGQGREQYF
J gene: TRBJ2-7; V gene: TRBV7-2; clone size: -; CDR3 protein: CASSSMGTRRGNEQYF
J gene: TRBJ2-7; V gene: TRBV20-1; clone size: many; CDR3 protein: CSASFLGQGGYEQYF
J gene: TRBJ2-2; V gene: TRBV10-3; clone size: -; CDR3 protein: CAISESGRNTGELFF
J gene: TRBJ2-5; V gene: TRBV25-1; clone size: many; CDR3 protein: CASSDRTPQETQYF
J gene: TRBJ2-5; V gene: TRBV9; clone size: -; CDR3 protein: CASSVGLSADEYRETQYF
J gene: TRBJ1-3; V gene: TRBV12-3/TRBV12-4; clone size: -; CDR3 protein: CASRYSGNTIYF